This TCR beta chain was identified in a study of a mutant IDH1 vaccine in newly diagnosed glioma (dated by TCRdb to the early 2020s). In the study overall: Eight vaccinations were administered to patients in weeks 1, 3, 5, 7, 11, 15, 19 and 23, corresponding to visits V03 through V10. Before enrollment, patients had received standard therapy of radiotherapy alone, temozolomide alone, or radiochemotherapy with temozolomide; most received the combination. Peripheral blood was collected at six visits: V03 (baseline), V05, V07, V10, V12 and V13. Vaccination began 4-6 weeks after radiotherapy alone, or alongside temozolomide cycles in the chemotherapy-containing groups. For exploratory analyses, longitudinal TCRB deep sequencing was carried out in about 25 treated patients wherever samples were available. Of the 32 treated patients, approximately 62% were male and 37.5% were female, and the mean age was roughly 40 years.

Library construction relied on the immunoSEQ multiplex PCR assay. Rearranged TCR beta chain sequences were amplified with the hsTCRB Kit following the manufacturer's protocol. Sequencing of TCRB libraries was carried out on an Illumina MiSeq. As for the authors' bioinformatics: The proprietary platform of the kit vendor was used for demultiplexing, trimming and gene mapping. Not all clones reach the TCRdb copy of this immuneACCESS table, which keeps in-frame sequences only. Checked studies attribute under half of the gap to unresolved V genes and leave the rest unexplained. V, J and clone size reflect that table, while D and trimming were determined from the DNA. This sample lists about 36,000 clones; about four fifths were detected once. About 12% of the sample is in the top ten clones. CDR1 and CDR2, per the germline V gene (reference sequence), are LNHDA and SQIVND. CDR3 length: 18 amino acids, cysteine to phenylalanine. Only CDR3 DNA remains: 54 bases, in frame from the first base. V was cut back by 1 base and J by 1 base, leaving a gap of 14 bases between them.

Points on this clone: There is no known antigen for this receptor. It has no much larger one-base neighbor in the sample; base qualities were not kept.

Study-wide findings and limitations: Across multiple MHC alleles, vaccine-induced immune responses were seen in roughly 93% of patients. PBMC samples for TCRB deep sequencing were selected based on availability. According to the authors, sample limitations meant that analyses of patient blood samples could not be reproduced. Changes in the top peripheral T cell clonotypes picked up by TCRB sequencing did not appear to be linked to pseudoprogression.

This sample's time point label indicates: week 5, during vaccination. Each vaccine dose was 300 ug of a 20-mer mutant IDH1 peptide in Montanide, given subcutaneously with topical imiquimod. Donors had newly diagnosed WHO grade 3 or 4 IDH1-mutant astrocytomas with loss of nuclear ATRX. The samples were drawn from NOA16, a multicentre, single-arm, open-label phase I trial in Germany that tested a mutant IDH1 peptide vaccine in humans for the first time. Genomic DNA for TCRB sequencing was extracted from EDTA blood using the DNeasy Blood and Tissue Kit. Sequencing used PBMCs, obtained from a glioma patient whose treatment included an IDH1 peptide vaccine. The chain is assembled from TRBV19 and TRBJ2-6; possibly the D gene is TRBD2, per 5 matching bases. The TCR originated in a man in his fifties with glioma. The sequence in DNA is TGTGCCAGTAGTATAGGTCGGGGTATAGGTTCTGGGGCCAACGTCCTGACTTTC. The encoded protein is CASSIGRGIGSGANVLTF.